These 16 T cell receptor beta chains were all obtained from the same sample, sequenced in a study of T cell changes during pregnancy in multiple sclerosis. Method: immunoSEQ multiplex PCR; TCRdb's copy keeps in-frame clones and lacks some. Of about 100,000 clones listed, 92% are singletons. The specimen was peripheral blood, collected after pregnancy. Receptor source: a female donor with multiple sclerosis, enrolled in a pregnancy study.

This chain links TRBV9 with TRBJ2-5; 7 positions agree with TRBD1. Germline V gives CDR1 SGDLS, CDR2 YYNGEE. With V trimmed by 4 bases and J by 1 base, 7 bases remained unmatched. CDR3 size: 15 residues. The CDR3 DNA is TGTGCCAGCAGCAAATCGGGACAGACCCAAGAGACCCAGTACTTC. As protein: CASSKSGQTQETQYF.

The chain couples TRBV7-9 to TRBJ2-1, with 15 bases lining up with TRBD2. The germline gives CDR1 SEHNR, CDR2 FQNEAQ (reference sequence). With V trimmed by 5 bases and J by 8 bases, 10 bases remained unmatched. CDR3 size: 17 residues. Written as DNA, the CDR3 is TGTGCCAGCAGCCAACCCGGGACTAGCGGGAGGTTCTATGAGCAGTTCTTC. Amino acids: CASSQPGTSGRFYEQFF.

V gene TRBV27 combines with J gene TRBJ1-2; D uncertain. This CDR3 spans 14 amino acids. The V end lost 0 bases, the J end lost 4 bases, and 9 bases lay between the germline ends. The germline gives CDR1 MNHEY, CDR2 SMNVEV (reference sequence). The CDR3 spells CASSLSRSSYGYTF. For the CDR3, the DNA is TGTGCCAGCAGTTTATCCCGCAGTTCCTATGGCTACACCTTC.

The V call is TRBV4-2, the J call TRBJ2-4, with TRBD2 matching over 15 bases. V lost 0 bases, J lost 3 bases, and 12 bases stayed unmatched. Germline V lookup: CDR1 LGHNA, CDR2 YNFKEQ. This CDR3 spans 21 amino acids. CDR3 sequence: CASSQDTGLAGGHGGKNIQYF. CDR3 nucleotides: TGTGCCAGCAGCCAAGATACAGGACTAGCGGGAGGGCACGGGGGCAAAAACATTCAGTACTTC.

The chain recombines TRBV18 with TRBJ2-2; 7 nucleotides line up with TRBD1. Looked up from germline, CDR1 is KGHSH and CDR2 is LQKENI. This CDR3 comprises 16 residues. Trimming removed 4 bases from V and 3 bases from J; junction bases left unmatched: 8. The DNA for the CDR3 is TGTGCCAGCTCACTGACAGGGAAAGAGGACACCGGGGAGCTGTTTTTT. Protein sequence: CASSLTGKEDTGELFF.

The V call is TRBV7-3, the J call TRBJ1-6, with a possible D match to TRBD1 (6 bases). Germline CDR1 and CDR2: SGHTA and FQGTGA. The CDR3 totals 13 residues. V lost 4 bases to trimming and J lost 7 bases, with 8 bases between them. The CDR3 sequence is CASSSGANSPLHF. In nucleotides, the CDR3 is TGTGCCAGCAGCTCAGGGGCCAATTCACCCCTCCACTTT.

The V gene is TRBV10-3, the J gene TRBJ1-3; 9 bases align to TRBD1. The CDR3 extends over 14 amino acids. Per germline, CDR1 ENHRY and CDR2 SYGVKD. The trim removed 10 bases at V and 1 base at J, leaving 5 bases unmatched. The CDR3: CASTQGASGNTIYF. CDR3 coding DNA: TGTGCCAGCACACAGGGGGCTTCTGGAAACACCATATATTTT.

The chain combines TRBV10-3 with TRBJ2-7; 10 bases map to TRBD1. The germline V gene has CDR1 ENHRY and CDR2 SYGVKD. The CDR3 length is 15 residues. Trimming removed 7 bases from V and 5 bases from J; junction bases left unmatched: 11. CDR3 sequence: CAITNTGTGAHEQYF. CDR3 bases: TGTGCCATCACCAATACCGGGACAGGGGCCCACGAGCAGTACTTC.

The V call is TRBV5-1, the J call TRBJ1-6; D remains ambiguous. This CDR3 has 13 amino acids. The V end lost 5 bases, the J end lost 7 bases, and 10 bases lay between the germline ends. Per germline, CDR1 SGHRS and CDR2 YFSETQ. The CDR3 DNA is TGCGCCAGCAGAAGAGCGGAAAATTCACCCCTCCACTTT. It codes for CASRRAENSPLHF.

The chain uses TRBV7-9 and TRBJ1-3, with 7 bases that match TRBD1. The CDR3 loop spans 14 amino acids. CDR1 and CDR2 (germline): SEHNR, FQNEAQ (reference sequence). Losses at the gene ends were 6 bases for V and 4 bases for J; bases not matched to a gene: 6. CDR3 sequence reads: CASSRQGTGNTIYF. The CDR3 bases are TGTGCCAGCAGTCGACAGGGTACGGGAAACACCATATATTTT. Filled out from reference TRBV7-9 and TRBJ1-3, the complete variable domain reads DTGVSQNPRHKITKRGQNVTFRCDPISEHNRLYWYRQTLGQGPEFLTYFQNEAQLEKSRLLSDRFSAERPKGSFSTLEIQRTEQGDSAMYLCASSRQGTGNTIYFGEGSWLTVV.

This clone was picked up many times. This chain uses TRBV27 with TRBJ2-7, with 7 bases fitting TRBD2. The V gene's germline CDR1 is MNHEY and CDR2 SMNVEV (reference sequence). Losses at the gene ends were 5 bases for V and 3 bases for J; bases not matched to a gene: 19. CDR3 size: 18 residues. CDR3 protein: CASSAITGGPLIFYEQYF. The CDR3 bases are TGTGCCAGCAGTGCCATAACGGGAGGCCCTCTAATTTTCTACGAGCAGTACTTC.

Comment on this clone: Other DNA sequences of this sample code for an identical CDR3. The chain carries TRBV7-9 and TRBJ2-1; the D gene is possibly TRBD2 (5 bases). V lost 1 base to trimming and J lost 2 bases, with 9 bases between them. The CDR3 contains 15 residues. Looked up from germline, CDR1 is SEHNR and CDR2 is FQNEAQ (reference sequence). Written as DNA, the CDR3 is TGTGCCAGCAGCTTAGGGAGCGGACCCTACAATGAGCAGTTCTTC. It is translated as CASSLGSGPYNEQFF.

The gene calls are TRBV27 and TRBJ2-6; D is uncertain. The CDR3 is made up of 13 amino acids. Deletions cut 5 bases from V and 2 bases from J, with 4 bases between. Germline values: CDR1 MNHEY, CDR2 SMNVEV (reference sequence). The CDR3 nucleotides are TGTGCCAGCAGTGTAGCTGGGGCCAACGTCCTGACTTTC. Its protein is CASSVAGANVLTF.

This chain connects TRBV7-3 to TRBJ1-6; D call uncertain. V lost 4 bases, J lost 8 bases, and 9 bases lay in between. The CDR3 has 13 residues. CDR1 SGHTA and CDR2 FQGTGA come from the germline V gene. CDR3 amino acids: CASSYDGDSPLHF. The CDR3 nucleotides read TGTGCCAGCAGCTACGACGGGGATTCACCCCTCCACTTT.

The CDR3 loop reads CASSKKGGGGALYQETQYF. CDR3 bases: TGTGCCAGCAGCAAAAAGGGAGGGGGAGGGGCTCTGTACCAAGAGACCCAGTACTTC. The chain joins TRBV5-6 to TRBJ2-5; tentatively, D is TRBD2 (7 bases). The CDR3 covers 19 residues. V lost 4 bases and J lost 0, with 25 bases in between. Germline values: CDR1 SGHDT, CDR2 YYEEEE.

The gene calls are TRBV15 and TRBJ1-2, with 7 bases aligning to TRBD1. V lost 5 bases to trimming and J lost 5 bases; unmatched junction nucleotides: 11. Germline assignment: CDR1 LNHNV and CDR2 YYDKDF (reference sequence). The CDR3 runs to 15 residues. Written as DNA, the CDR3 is TGTGCCACCAGCCCAGGAGGGGGCCCCATTTATGGCTACACCTTC. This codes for CATSPGGGPIYGYTF.